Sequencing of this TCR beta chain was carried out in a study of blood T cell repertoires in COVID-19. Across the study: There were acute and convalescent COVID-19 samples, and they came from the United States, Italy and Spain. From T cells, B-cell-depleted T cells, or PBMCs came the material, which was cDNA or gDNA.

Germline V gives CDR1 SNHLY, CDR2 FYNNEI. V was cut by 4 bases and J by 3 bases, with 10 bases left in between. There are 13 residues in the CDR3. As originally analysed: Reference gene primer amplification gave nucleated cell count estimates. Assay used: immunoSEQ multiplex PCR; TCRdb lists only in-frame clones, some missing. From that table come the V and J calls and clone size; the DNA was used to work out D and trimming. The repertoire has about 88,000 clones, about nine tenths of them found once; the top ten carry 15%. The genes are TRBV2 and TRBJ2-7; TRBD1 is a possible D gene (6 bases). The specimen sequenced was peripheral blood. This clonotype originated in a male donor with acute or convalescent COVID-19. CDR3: CASSAEGGYEQYF. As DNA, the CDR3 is TGTGCCAGCAGTGCGGAAGGGGGCTACGAGCAGTACTTC. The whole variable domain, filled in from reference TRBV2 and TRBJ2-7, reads EPEVTQTPSHQVTQMGQEVILRCVPISNHLYFYWYRQILGQKVEFLVSFYNNEISEKSEIFDDQFSVERPDGSNFTLKIRSTKLEDSAMYFCASSAEGGYEQYFGPGTRLTVT.